This is a list of T cell receptor beta chains from one sample in a study of spatial heterogeneity in lung cancer. TCRdb recomputed calls from the 5' RACE reads with MiXCR, one row per CDR3 protein. This table has 6,000 to 7,500 distinct CDR3 sequences, approximately 21% appearing once. The specimen comprised PBMCs, sampled at surgery. The receptor set was obtained from a female donor with early-stage non-small cell lung cancer. Each CDR3 is given with its conserved first and last residue. Each record gives: clone size, V gene, J gene, CDR3 protein. Some rows mark clone size as missing; the rest say once, few, many or name a class of expanded clone.

>medium-sized|TRBV7-9|TRBJ2-6
CASSLRVSGANVLTF
>-|TRBV9|TRBJ2-3
CASSASGSRTDTQYF
>-|TRBV7-2|TRBJ2-5
CTSSLVGLAEETQYF
>-|TRBV2|TRBJ2-1
CASRRGGSSYNEQFF
>-|TRBV13|TRBJ1-6
CASSKTGWDSPLHF
>-|TRBV20-1|TRBJ1-4
CSAWTGGDEKLFF
>many|TRBV29-1|TRBJ2-1
CSARGAVEQFF
>medium-sized|TRBV11-2|TRBJ2-2
CASSLVGGLIGELFF
>few|TRBV4-1|TRBJ2-5
CASSQPLETQYF
>many|TRBV6-5|TRBJ1-2
CASSRTLGRGYTF
>-|TRBV28|TRBJ1-2
CASSPRDTFNYGYTF